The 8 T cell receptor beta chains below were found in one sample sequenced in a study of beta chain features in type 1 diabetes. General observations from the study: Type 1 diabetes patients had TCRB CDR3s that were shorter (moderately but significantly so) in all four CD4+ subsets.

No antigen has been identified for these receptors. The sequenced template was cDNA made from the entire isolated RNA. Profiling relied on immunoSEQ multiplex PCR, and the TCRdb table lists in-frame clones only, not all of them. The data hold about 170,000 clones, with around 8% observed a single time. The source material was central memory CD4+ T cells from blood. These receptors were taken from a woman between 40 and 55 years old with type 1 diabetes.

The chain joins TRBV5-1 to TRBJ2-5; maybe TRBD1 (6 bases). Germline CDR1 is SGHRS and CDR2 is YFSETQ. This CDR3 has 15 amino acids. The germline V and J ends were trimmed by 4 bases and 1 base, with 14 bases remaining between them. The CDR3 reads CASSSTTGAQETQYF. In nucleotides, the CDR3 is TGCGCCAGCAGCAGTACGACAGGAGCCCAAGAGACCCAGTACTTC.

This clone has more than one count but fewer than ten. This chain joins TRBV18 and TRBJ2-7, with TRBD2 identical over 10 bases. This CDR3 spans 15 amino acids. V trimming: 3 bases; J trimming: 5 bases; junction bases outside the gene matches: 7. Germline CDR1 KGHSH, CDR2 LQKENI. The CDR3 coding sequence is TGTGCCAGCTCACCGTCTAGCGGGAGTTTCAACGAGCAGTACTTC. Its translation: CASSPSSGSFNEQYF. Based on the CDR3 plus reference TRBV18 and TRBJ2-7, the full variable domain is NAGVMQNPRHLVRRRGQEARLRCSPMKGHSHVYWYRQLPEEGLKFMVYLQKENIIDESGMPKERFSAEFPKEGPSILRIQQVVRGDSAAYFCASSPSSGSFNEQYFGPGTRLTVT.

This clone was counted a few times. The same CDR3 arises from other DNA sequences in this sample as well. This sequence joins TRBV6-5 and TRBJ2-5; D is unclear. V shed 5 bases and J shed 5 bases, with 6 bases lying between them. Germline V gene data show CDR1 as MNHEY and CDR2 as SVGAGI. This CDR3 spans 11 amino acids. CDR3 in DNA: TGTGCCAGCAGTCCCTCGGAGACCCAGTACTTC. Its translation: CASSPSETQYF.

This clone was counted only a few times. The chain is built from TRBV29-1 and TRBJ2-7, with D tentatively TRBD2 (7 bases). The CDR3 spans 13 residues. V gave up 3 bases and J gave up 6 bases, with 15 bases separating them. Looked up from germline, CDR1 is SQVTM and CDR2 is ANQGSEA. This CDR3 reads CSVEAGGGGEQYF. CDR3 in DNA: TGCAGCGTTGAGGCTGGGGGAGGGGGCGAGCAGTACTTC.

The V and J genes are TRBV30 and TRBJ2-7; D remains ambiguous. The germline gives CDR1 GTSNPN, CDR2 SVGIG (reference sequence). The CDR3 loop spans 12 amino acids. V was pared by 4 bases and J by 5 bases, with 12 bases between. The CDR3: CAWNGRGHEQYF. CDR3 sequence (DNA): TGTGCCTGGAACGGCCGAGGTCACGAGCAGTACTTC. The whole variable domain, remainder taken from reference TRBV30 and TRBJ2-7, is SQTIHQWPATLVQPVGSPLSLECTVEGTSNPNLYWYRQAAGRGLQLLFYSVGIGQISSEVPQNLSASRPQDRQFILSSKKLLLSDSGFYLCAWNGRGHEQYFGPGTRLTVT.

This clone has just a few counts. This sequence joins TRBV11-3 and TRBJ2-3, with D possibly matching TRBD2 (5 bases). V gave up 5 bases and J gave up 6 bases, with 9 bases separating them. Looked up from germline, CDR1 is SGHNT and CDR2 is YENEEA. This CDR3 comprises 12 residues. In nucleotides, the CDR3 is TGTGCCAGCAGCAAGGGCGGGGATACGCAGTATTTT. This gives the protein CASSKGGDTQYF.

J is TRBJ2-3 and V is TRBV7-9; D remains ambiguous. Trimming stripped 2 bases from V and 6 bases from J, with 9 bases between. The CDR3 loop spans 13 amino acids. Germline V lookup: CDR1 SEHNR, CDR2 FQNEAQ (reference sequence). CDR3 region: CASSLTVADTQYF. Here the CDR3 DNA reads TGTGCCAGCAGCTTAACGGTAGCCGATACGCAGTATTTT.

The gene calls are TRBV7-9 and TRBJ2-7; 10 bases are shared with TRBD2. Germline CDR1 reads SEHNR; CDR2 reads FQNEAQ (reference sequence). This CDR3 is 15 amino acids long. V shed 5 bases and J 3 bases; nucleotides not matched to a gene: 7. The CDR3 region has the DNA TGTGCCAGCAGCCCCCGGACTAGCGGAGTCTACGAGCAGTACTTC. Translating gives CASSPRTSGVYEQYF.